Presented here are 20 T cell receptor beta chains from one specimen sequenced in a study of cytomegalovirus exposure and HLA in healthy donors. PCR employed 60 Vbeta and 13 Jbeta primers. Clones were sequenced by immunoSEQ multiplex PCR, and TCRdb holds only the in-frame ones, with some missing. The profile covers 110,000 to 150,000 clones, with roughly 65% appearing a single time and around 4% taken by the ten largest. Sequencing used PBMCs. These receptors were taken from a man aged 55 to 69 in good health and CMV-seronegative.

The CDR3 nucleotides are TGCGCCAGCAGCTTGGGGCAGGGGGGTCCTGAAGCTTTCTTT. This gives the protein CASSLGQGGPEAFF. The gene calls are TRBV5-1 and TRBJ1-1; TRBD1 agrees at 7 bases. After removal of 0 bases from V and 6 bases from J, the junction contained 5 bases not matched to a gene. Germline V gene data show CDR1 as SGHRS and CDR2 as YFSETQ. The CDR3 totals 14 residues.

This clone was counted between two and nine times. The chain carries TRBV5-4 and TRBJ2-1; possible D gene TRBD2, 6 bases. Germline lookup yields CDR1 SGHNT and CDR2 YYREEE (reference sequence). The CDR3 covers 15 residues. The V gene lost 5 bases and the J gene lost 2 bases, with 14 bases spanning the gap. The chain's CDR3 is CASSLAGPAYNEQFF. CDR3 coding DNA: TGTGCCAGCAGTCTTGCGGGGCCAGCCTACAATGAGCAGTTCTTC.

V usage is TRBV5-1 and J usage is TRBJ1-1; D might be TRBD1 (6 bases). The CDR3 covers 14 residues. The germline CDR1 and CDR2 sequences are SGHRS and YFSETQ. The ends were cut back, 4 bases at V and 0 bases at J, with 10 bases in the middle. The CDR3 reads CASSLQGMNTEAFF. The CDR3 DNA follows: TGCGCCAGCAGCCTCCAGGGGATGAACACTGAAGCTTTCTTT.

The CDR3 nucleotides are TGTGCCAGCAGCGGACAGGGGGCGAGGAATTCACCCCTCCACTTT. It codes for CASSGQGARNSPLHF. The V gene is TRBV9, the J gene TRBJ1-6; 10 bases agree with TRBD1. This CDR3 comprises 15 residues. Germline assignment: CDR1 SGDLS and CDR2 YYNGEE. With V trimmed by 3 bases and J by 7 bases, 4 bases remained unmatched.

The chain links TRBV18 to TRBJ2-5, with 9 bases that match TRBD1. The CDR3 is 16 amino acids. After removal of 0 bases from V and 5 bases from J, the junction contained 7 bases not matched to a gene. The germline CDR1 and CDR2 sequences are KGHSH and LQKENI. The chain's CDR3 is CASSPPVGQGSETQYF. The CDR3 nucleotides read TGTGCCAGCTCACCACCGGTTGGACAGGGGAGCGAGACCCAGTACTTC.

The chain joins TRBV19 to TRBJ2-3, with TRBD1 matching 9 bases. The germline V gene has CDR1 LNHDA and CDR2 SQIVND (reference sequence). The ends lost 1 base at V and 3 bases at J; junction bases unmatched: 5. The CDR3 is 16 amino acids. The CDR3 sequence is CASSIGWDRETDTQYF. CDR3 bases: TGTGCCAGTAGTATAGGTTGGGACAGGGAAACAGATACGCAGTATTTT.

This clone was counted only a few times. V and J are TRBV18 and TRBJ2-5, with D unresolved. V was pared by 2 bases and J by 4 bases, with 14 bases between. This CDR3 comprises 15 residues. The germline V gene has CDR1 KGHSH and CDR2 LQKENI. CDR3 sequence reads: CASSPTAVRRETQYF. CDR3 in DNA: TGTGCCAGCTCACCAACAGCAGTTAGGCGAGAGACCCAGTACTTC.

The gene calls are TRBV25-1 and TRBJ1-1; a weak D match, TRBD1 (5 bases). V was pared by 1 base and J by 1 base, with 19 bases between. Germline lookup yields CDR1 MGHDK and CDR2 SYGVNS. CDR3 length equals 18 residues. CDR3 sequence: CASSESPREVRGNTEAFF. CDR3 in DNA: TGTGCCAGCAGTGAATCCCCCAGGGAAGTCAGAGGGAACACTGAAGCTTTCTTT.

The chain carries TRBV4-1 and TRBJ1-2; D is uncertain. Trimming removed 3 bases from V and 2 bases from J, with 13 bases in between. Germline values: CDR1 MGHRA, CDR2 YSYEKL. CDR3 length: 15 amino acids. The CDR3 DNA reads as TGCGCCAGCAGCCAGATTCGGACTGAGAACTATGGCTACACCTTC. Its protein is CASSQIRTENYGYTF.

The chain links TRBV5-4 to TRBJ2-5; TRBD1 matches at 8 bases. The CDR3 length is 15 residues. The germline V gene encodes CDR1 SGHNT and CDR2 YYREEE (reference sequence). Losses at the gene ends were 1 base for V and 2 bases for J; bases not matched to a gene: 4. CDR3 sequence: CASSLQGAGQETQYF. CDR3 sequence (DNA): TGTGCCAGCAGCTTGCAGGGGGCCGGGCAAGAGACCCAGTACTTC.

The J gene is TRBJ1-1, the V gene TRBV19; D may be TRBD1 (6 bases). The CDR3 extends over 14 amino acids. V shed 7 bases and J shed 3 bases, with 15 bases lying between them. Germline lookup yields CDR1 LNHDA and CDR2 SQIVND (reference sequence). As DNA, the CDR3 is TGTGCCAGTACCCGAAAGGGGGGGTACACTGAAGCTTTCTTT. Its protein product is CASTRKGGYTEAFF.

The chain links TRBV27 to TRBJ2-5; D gene uncertain. The germline V and J ends were trimmed by 4 bases and 5 bases, with 11 bases remaining between them. The CDR3 runs 13 residues. Germline V gene sequence: CDR1 MNHEY, CDR2 SMNVEV (reference sequence). For the CDR3, the DNA is TGTGCCAGCAGTTATAGGCCCAGGGAGACCCAGTACTTC. Encoded protein: CASSYRPRETQYF.

The J gene is TRBJ2-2, the V gene TRBV19; the match to TRBD2 covers 10 bases. The trim removed 4 bases at V and 7 bases at J, leaving 9 bases unmatched. This CDR3 is built from 16 residues. Germline CDR1 is LNHDA and CDR2 is SQIVND (reference sequence). In DNA form, the CDR3 reads TGTGCCAGTAGTACTAGCGGGAGAGGCTGGGGCGGGGAGCTGTTTTTT. It codes for CASSTSGRGWGGELFF.

This CDR3 is CASSRDRGLGTDTQYF. In nucleotides, the CDR3 is TGTGCCAGCAGCCGAGACAGGGGTCTAGGCACAGATACGCAGTATTTT. This chain joins TRBV11-1 and TRBJ2-3, with 8 bases matching TRBD1. The CDR3 runs 16 residues. Germline-derived CDR1 and CDR2 are SGHAT and FQDESV (reference sequence). V lost 5 bases to trimming and J lost 1 base; unmatched junction nucleotides: 8.

In this sample, this clone turned up once. V is TRBV9 and J is TRBJ1-3; a weak D match, TRBD1 (6 bases). The CDR3 has 15 residues. The germline V gene encodes CDR1 SGDLS and CDR2 YYNGEE. With 0 bases removed from V and 0 bases from J, the gap between germline ends came to 7 bases. As DNA, the CDR3 is TGTGCCAGCAGCGTAGAAGGGGGCTCTGGAAACACCATATATTTT. Protein: CASSVEGGSGNTIYF.

This clone showed up just once. J is TRBJ2-5 and V is TRBV6-5; possible D gene TRBD1, 6 bases. V was trimmed by 5 bases and J by 0 bases, leaving 13 bases between them. This CDR3 has 15 amino acids. Germline CDR1 and CDR2: MNHEY and SVGAGI. CDR3 sequence reads: CASSTATGYQETQYF. CDR3 coding DNA: TGTGCCAGCAGTACGGCGACAGGTTACCAAGAGACCCAGTACTTC.

This chain joins TRBV11-2 and TRBJ2-7; possibly TRBD2 for D (5 bases). The germline CDR1 and CDR2 sequences are SGHAT and FQNNGV. The V end lost 7 bases, the J end lost 7 bases, and 11 bases lay between the germline ends. The CDR3 is 11 amino acids. The CDR3: CASNEGEEQYF. The CDR3 DNA reads as TGTGCCAGCAATGAGGGAGAAGAGCAGTACTTC.

The chain has TRBV15 and TRBJ2-2, with 13 bases matching TRBD2. The V and J ends lost 0 bases and 1 base, in that order; junction bases with no gene match: 5. The germline CDR1 and CDR2 sequences are LNHNV and YYDKDF (reference sequence). The CDR3 is 19 residues long. The CDR3 region is CATSRDKGLAGLNTGELFF. CDR3 DNA: TGTGCCACCAGCAGAGATAAGGGACTAGCGGGACTGAACACCGGGGAGCTGTTTTTT.

The chain recombines TRBV6-4 with TRBJ2-2, with 7 bases fitting TRBD2. Germline CDR1 MRHNA, CDR2 SNTAGT. Trimming at V came to 0 bases and at J to 6 bases, leaving 4 bases not matched to a gene. The CDR3 has 15 residues. The CDR3 coding sequence is TGTGCCAGCAGTGACTCTGCGGGAGCGGCCGGGGAGCTGTTTTTT. It is translated as CASSDSAGAAGELFF.

Only one count was recorded for this clone. The chain carries TRBV2 and TRBJ1-1; 9 nucleotides line up with TRBD1. CDR1 is SNHLY, CDR2 FYNNEI, per germline. V trimming: 0 bases; J trimming: 7 bases; junction bases outside the gene matches: 9. The CDR3 extends over 16 amino acids. The CDR3 region has the DNA TGTGCCAGCAGTGAAGCGGGGACAGGGAGTGGAGGTGAAGCTTTCTTT. Its protein is CASSEAGTGSGGEAFF.